The 5 T cell receptor beta chains reported below all come from one sample, sequenced in a study of blood T cell repertoires in COVID-19. TCRdb's table, derived via immunoSEQ multiplex PCR, lists solely in-frame clones and lacks some. The table lists 200,000 to 250,000 clones, about nine tenths of them singletons. The sequencing input was PBMCs or T cells enriched from blood (not recorded which). Every receptor here comes from a man aged 30-40 years who had recovered from COVID-19.

This sequence joins TRBV6-1 and TRBJ1-1; D gene unclear. The CDR3 is 15 residues long. CDR1 MNHNS and CDR2 SASEGT come from the germline V gene. V dropped 3 bases and J dropped 0 bases, with 11 bases sitting between them. This CDR3 reads CASSDIAGLNTEAFF. DNA of the CDR3: TGTGCCAGCAGTGACATAGCGGGGTTGAACACTGAAGCTTTCTTT.

The chain uses TRBV3-1 (or the pseudogene TRBV3-2) and TRBJ1-1, with D perhaps TRBD1 (6 bases). The CDR3 sequence is 14 residues long. Germline V gives CDR1 LGHDT, CDR2 YNNKEL (reference sequence). V gave up 0 bases and J gave up 6 bases, with 11 bases separating them. The CDR3 loop reads CASSQDHRVAEAFF. The CDR3 DNA reads as TGTGCCAGCAGCCAAGATCACAGGGTTGCTGAAGCTTTCTTT.

The gene calls are TRBV6-5 and TRBJ1-2; D is undetermined. The V gene lost 6 bases and the J gene lost 2 bases, with 16 bases spanning the gap. The CDR3 has 15 amino acids. Germline V lookup: CDR1 MNHEY, CDR2 SVGAGI. CDR3 DNA sequence: TGTGCCAGCAGAATGCAGTTAACATCAAACTATGGCTACACCTTC. Its protein is CASRMQLTSNYGYTF.

J is TRBJ2-7 and V is TRBV9, with 7 bases matching TRBD2. The V and J ends lost 0 bases and 2 bases, in that order; junction bases with no gene match: 2. Looked up from germline, CDR1 is SGDLS and CDR2 is YYNGEE. This CDR3 has 14 amino acids. DNA of the CDR3: TGTGCCAGCAGCGTAGCGGGGGGACCCTACGAGCAGTACTTC. Amino acids: CASSVAGGPYEQYF. The whole variable domain, remainder taken from reference TRBV9 and TRBJ2-7, is DSGVTQTPKHLITATGQRVTLRCSPRSGDLSVYWYQQSLDQGLQFLIQYYNGEERAKGNILERFSAQQFPDLHSELNLSSLELGDSALYFCASSVAGGPYEQYFGPGTRLTVT.

In this sample, this clone turned up a few times. The chain uses TRBV5-1 and TRBJ2-7; TRBD2 aligns across 15 bases. The CDR3 loop spans 17 amino acids. Germline CDR1 is SGHRS and CDR2 is YFSETQ. The junction had 5 bases not matched to a gene; V was cut back by 0 bases and J by 4 bases. The CDR3 sequence: CASSLAAGLAGGYEQYF. DNA for the CDR3: TGCGCCAGCAGCTTGGCTGCCGGACTAGCGGGAGGGTACGAGCAGTACTTC.